Listed below are T cell receptor beta chains from one sample, sequenced in a study of cytomegalovirus exposure and HLA in healthy donors. TCRdb's table, derived via immunoSEQ multiplex PCR, lists solely in-frame clones and lacks some. The sample lists approximately 140,000 clones; about 86% were seen once. The sequencing input was PBMCs. Receptor source: a woman aged 18 to 35 in good health and CMV-seropositive. Each CDR3 is given with its conserved first and last residue.

v_call,cdr3_aa
TRBV20-1,CSSQELYGYTF
TRBV9,CASSVGLTAYNEQFF
TRBV5-1,CASSTGQGWYGYTF
TRBV7-9,CASSPRQADAEKLFF
TRBV4-3,CASSQEREGHQPQHF
TRBV6-5,CASSYSAGGNTEAFF
TRBV5-8,CASSGQRLDGYTF
TRBV19,CASSIEGVRTEAFF
TRBV18,CASSQGRAEEKLFF
TRBV9,CASSDSGTGREKLFF
TRBV11-3,CASSSGLAGGPDGTQYF
TRBV13,CASSKLDRDQETQYF
TRBV2,CASSLGQGTDTQYF
TRBV7-9,CAGTSGGREQYF
TRBV2,CASRANSGVGETQYF
TRBV10-3,CAISAGETSAGNTQYF
TRBV7-6,CASSQTGDQETQYF
TRBV5-1,CASSWTEGPYGYTF
TRBV5-8,CASSLGTGASPLHF
TRBV7-9,CASSRTGRQPQHF
TRBV11-2,CASSLERQSGEQYF
TRBV7-2,CASSRAYEQYF
TRBV27,CASSLRFSGEKLFF
TRBV6-6,CATSGQWDIQYF
TRBV29-1,CSVVTVSGYTF
TRBV9,CASSPRLAGETQYF
TRBV28,CASSSGQGLLNEQYF
TRBV6-1,CASGTGVYEQYF
TRBV4-1,CASSQGREQYF
TRBV4-1,CASRPVGGGRTEAFF
TRBV28,CASSMGQGMDTEAFF
TRBV28,CASIGTSGLSYEQYF
TRBV5-5,CASSAGVTGELFF
TRBV5-1,CASRFGGQGGYTF
TRBV5-6,CASSPLGGGDDEQYF
TRBV28,CASRGRGRGYEQYF
TRBV5-1,CASSFSGGTYNEQFF
TRBV4-1,CASSQANLVSSGELFF
TRBV5-1,CASRAWSGRANEQFF
TRBV2,CASSVSHEQYF